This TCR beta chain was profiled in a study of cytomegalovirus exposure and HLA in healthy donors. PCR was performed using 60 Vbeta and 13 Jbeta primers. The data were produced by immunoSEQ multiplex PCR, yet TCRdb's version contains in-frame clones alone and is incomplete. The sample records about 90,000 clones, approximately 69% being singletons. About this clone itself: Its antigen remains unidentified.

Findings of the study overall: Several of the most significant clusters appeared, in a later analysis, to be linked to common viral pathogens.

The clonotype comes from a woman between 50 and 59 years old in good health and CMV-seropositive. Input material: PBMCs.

CDR3 protein: CASSPDRSSYEQYF. CDR3 coding DNA: TGTGCCAGCAGCCCGGACAGGAGCTCCTACGAGCAGTACTTC. The rearrangement joins TRBV6-1 to TRBJ2-5, with 7 positions matching TRBD1. Near its end, the DNA agrees better with TRBJ2-7, so the J call may be wrong. Germline V gene sequence: CDR1 MNHNS, CDR2 SASEGT. The CDR3 consists of 14 residues.